This T cell receptor (beta chain) was found in a study of T cell responses to AZD1222 COVID-19 vaccine. Looking at the study overall: Second doses that came at about 4 or about 12 weeks were put together.

Study-wide results and limits: Spike-specific TCR breadth rose after two AZD1222 doses, and depth rose as well. AZD1222 recipients seropositive at baseline numbered only five to seven.

TCRdb's table, derived via immunoSEQ multiplex PCR, lists solely in-frame clones and lacks some. This sample has more than 100,000 clones, with about 90% found just once. The V end was cut by 8 bases, the J end by 4 bases, with 11 bases between. Germline assignment: CDR1 MNHEY and CDR2 SMNVEV (reference sequence). The CDR3 has 12 residues. Points on this clone: The antigen is undetermined.

The sequences come from peripheral blood, collected on day 0 of AZD1222 vaccination. The rearrangement joins TRBV27 to TRBJ1-2; D uncertain. The sequence was obtained from an adult in good health. The CDR3 is CASASRGYGYTF. CDR3 nucleotides: TGTGCCAGCGCCTCGCGGGGCTATGGCTACACCTTC.